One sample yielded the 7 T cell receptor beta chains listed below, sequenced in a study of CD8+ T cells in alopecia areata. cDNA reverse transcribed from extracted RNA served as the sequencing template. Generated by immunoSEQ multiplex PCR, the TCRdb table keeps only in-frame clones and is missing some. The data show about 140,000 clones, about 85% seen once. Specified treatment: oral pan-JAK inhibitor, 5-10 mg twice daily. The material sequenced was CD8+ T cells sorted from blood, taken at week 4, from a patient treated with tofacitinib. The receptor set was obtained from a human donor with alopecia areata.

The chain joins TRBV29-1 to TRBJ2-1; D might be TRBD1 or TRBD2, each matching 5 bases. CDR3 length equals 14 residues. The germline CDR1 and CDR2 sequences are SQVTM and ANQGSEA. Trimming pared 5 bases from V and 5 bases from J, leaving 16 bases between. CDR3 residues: CSVHPGDGHNEQFF. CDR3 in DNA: TGCAGCGTTCACCCCGGGGACGGACACAATGAGCAGTTCTTC.

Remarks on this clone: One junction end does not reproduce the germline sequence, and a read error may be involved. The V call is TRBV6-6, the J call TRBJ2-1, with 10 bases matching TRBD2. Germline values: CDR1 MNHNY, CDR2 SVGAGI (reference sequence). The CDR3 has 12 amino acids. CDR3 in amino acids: CASSLTSGPPIF. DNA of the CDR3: TGTGCCAGCAGCCTGACTAGCGGGCCCCCCATCTTC.

The CDR3 sequence: CASSTGRTGELFF. The CDR3 region has the DNA TGCGCCAGCAGTACAGGGAGGACCGGGGAGCTGTTTTTT. This chain connects TRBV4-1 to TRBJ2-2; D is possibly TRBD1 or TRBD2 (6 bases each). The V and J ends lost 6 bases and 5 bases respectively, with 10 bases between them. Germline V gene lookup returns CDR1 MGHRA and CDR2 YSYEKL. CDR3 length equals 13 residues.

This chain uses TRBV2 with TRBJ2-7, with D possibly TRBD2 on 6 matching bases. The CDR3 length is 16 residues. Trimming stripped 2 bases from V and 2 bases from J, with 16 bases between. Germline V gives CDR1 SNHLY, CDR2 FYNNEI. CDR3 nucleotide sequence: TGTGCCAGCAGTGAATGGGAGGAGCTAGGGGCCTACGAGCAGTACTTC. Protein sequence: CASSEWEELGAYEQYF.

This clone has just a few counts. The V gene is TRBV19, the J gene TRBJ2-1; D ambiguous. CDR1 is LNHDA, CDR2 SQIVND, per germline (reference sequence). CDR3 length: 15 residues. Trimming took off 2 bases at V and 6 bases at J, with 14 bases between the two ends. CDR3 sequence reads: CASSISGANPNEQFF. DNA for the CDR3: TGTGCCAGTAGTATATCAGGCGCGAACCCCAATGAGCAGTTCTTC.

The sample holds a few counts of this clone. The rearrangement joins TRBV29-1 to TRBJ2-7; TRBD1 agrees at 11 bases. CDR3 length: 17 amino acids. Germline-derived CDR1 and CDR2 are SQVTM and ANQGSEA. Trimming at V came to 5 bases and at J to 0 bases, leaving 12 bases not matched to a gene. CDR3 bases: TGCAGCGTTTGGGGGACAGGGGGTAGAAGGGCCTCCTACGAGCAGTACTTC. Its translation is CSVWGTGGRRASYEQYF.

This chain's CDR3 is CASSLAMEKAFF. The CDR3 DNA sequence: TGTGCCAGCAGCTTAGCGATGGAAAAAGCTTTCTTT. This chain connects TRBV7-9 to TRBJ1-1; D unclear. The CDR3 is made up of 12 amino acids. Germline V gene lookup returns CDR1 SEHNR and CDR2 FQNEAQ (reference sequence). Trimming left V 0 bases short and J 9 bases short, with 8 bases between.